The source of this T cell receptor beta chain is a study of blood T cell repertoires in COVID-19. Study information: Researchers got acute and convalescent COVID-19 samples from the United States, Italy and Spain. T cells, B-cell-depleted T cells, or PBMCs supplied cDNA or gDNA.

Residents of 24 US areas, aged roughly 18 to 90 years, made up the participants. For recovered donors of Cohort 3, there were two negative PCRs, clearance, or symptom resolution. This CDR3 is 17 amino acids long. From germline, CDR1 is LGHNT and CDR2 FRNRAP. Losses at the gene ends were 6 bases for V and 5 bases for J; bases not matched to a gene: 11. TCRdb keeps only in-frame clones here, not all; method: immunoSEQ multiplex PCR. The data contain 170,000 or so clones, roughly 87% of them singletons. This chain joins TRBV12-5 and TRBJ2-5, with 14 positions matching TRBD2. Sequenced sample: PBMCs or T cells enriched from blood (not recorded which). The source is a woman in her forties or fifties who had recovered from COVID-19. CDR3 DNA sequence: TGTGCTAGTGGACCGACTAGCGGGAGGGCCCGTTTGGAGACCCAGTACTTC. As protein: CASGPTSGRARLETQYF.